This paragraph reports one T cell receptor (beta chain). Its recognized antigen is unknown. Base qualities are not at hand, and no much larger clone is one base apart. The data originate from a study of cytomegalovirus exposure and HLA in healthy donors (dated by TCRdb to about 2017). Background on the whole study: An earlier analysis of approximately 640 of the donors reported 250 to 300 Gb of sequence data and some 120 million unique TCR beta sequences from roughly 200 million T cells. Donor age, sex, ethnicity and CMV serostatus were compiled alongside the repertoire data. The study used immunosequencing to profile the T cell repertoires of more than 650 subjects and linked those repertoires to cytomegalovirus serostatus. Genome-wide SNP genotypes for about 65% of the 666 donors were used in a later genetic analysis, which treated that subset as a discovery cohort. High-throughput TCR immunosequencing, statistical association of individual TCRs with disease status, and machine learning were combined to predict cytomegalovirus infection status. Both class I and class II loci were covered by HLA typing, at four-digit resolution. A separate validation cohort of some 130 different subjects was used in addition to the 666-subject first cohort. To study patterns of TCR occurrence, a later analysis re-analyzed previously published TCR beta repertoires from just over 650 donors and added high-resolution HLA genotyping. Several DR-DQ haplotypes were treated as single units for association and clustering because of strong linkage in the cohort. Among under 450 genotyped donors of the cohort, an average of 235,054 unique TCR beta nucleotide sequences were sequenced per donor, around 20% of them non-productive. Of the approximately 370 genotyped donors, 81% were placed in the genetic ancestry cluster associated with self-reported Caucasian donors. Every discovery cohort repertoire had been produced on one sequencing platform. The number of typed donors differed by locus: roughly 620-630 for A, B, C, DRB1 and DQB1; some 500 for DQA1; 606 for DPA1; and around 450 for DPB1. An early release that covered some 630 HLA-typed donors contained approximately 320 gigabases of sequencing data and approximately 85 million unique TCR sequences. The study aimed to test whether cataloging public T cell receptors could reveal signatures of past pathogen exposure. The later analysis used no new phenotypic data to find candidate immune exposures, relying instead on TCR beta sequences and their occurrence across donors. An earlier analysis of some 500 of the donors applied high-throughput TCR beta sequencing to assess whether each TCR beta V gene segment acted as functional or pseudogenic. Results the study describes overall, beyond this receptor: Across donors, most TCR sequences were observed very rarely, whereas some public TCRs were present in many individuals. The authors suggested that the approach could potentially be generalized to other disease states and immunological phenotypes. A further reported finding was that TCR beta sequences accurately predicted the HLA-A and HLA-B alleles for most subjects in the first cohort. Because counts were too low, approximately 18 rarely observed V segments, including chromosome 9 orphons, were excluded from the earlier analysis of some 540 of the donors. In both the original and validation cohorts, the classifier was reported to diagnose cytomegalovirus status with high specificity and sensitivity. Specific HLA alleles were associated with 18,000 or so TCR beta sequences at a false discovery rate of 0.05 in a later analysis. For the cohort, immune exposure information was limited to CMV serostatus. The presence/absence analyses assumed that sequencing depth was roughly uniform across donors, and that assumption may not be true. Some IMGT-functional V segments, including TRBV6-2 and TRBV6-3, could not be told apart with the 87-base-pair reads, so those segments were excluded. The sequencing pipeline was judged likely to have produced a cluster of highly shared sequence variants as a technical artifact. According to a later analysis, most CMV-associated TCR beta chains appeared to be HLA-restricted, and the HLA associations seemed to be driven largely by CMV exposure. Several of the top co-occurrence clusters appeared to be linked to parvovirus B19, influenza, CMV and Epstein-Barr virus, according to a later analysis. Only TCR beta chains were sequenced in this cohort, and the absence of alpha or paired-chain data limited detectable features. In an earlier analysis of 587 of the donors, most TCR beta V segments appeared in productive rearrangements about 87% or about 30% of the time, broadly matching IMGT annotations. A later analysis found that TCR association rates varied across HLA loci, with DRB1 alleles showing the most associated TCRs and HLA-C alleles the fewest. In a later analysis, HLA-associated TCR beta chains showed more clonal expansion and lower generation probabilities than non-associated chains that were equally common. In a later genetic analysis, a missense DCLRE1C variant was associated with V-gene and J-gene trimming of TCR beta chains, and the association was replicated in an independent cohort. Because HLA typing was unavailable for some donors at each locus, only the typed subset was used in association tests. The study listed over 150 TCR beta chains as associated with cytomegalovirus. When HLA alleles, especially DR and DQ, strongly co-occurred, attributing TCR associations to individual alleles was difficult. In vitro tests confirmed that a few of the cytomegalovirus-associated TCR beta chains recognize cytomegalovirus antigens. Correlated functional status among segregating V segments might reflect linkage disequilibrium, but an unknown experimental factor could not be ruled out. According to a later genetic analysis, donors in an Asian-associated ancestry cluster had fewer N-insertions in productive TCRs than the approximately 710-donor mean.

Library prep was done by the immunoSEQ multiplex PCR assay. The multiplex PCR relied on a mix of 60 forward primers for TCR Vbeta segments and 13 reverse primers for TCR Jbeta segments. A multiplex PCR assay on genomic DNA amplified the CDR3 region of rearranged TCR beta genes. On the Illumina HiSeq System, the amplified TCR beta libraries were sequenced as 87-base-pair reads. The authors' pipeline ran thus. In a later analysis, tens of millions of unique TCR beta chains were counted across the approximately 640 repertoires, and roughly 11 million of these chains were shared by at least two donors. Raw reads were error-corrected and collapsed into unique sequences by a nearest-neighbor algorithm in which closely related sequences were merged to remove PCR and sequencing errors. CDR3 sequences were aligned to IMGT reference sequences to assign V, D and J gene segments. For a sequence to be retained, at least a six-nucleotide match to both a V gene segment and a J gene segment was required. Rearrangements were classified as productive when the CDR3 lacked stop codons and remained in frame with V and J, and all other rearrangements were classified as non-productive. Following IMGT convention, CDR3 was defined as the stretch from the second conserved V-encoded cysteine to the conserved J-encoded phenylalanine. Sequences without an unambiguous match to a single V gene segment were excluded from the earlier analysis of 450 to 750 of the donors. An earlier analysis of 587 of the donors classified V segments as functional when productive rearrangements were above 56.7% and as segregating when the standard deviation between donors was above 5%. To diagnose cytomegalovirus status from the catalog of TCR beta chain sequences, a statistical classification framework was built. In a later analysis, V and J genes were assigned by comparing TCR nucleotide sequences against IMGT/GENE-DB human TR gene sequences. The TCRdist pipeline was used in a later analysis to assign CDR3 sequences and most-parsimonious VDJ recombination scenarios. In a later analysis, every TCR beta chain was defined by the combination of its CDR3 amino acid sequence and its V-gene family, and reads without a unique V-gene family were dropped. As a way to deal with suspected cross-contamination and a sequencing artifact, a later analysis dropped 450 to 600 nucleotide sequences that were highly shared and had low generation probability. For each public chain, a later analysis derived a clonal expansion index from normalized ranks of inferred template counts within each repertoire. In a later analysis, generation probabilities were computed with a VDJ recombination model fitted to out-of-frame rearrangements, and the resulting probabilities were checked against IGoR. In a later analysis, TCR-TCR, TCR-HLA and TCR-CMV co-occurrence was scored with hypergeometric tests, and a repertoire-size bias correction was applied to TCR pairs. False discovery rates were estimated in a later analysis by permuting HLA or CMV assignments 20 times. In a later analysis, co-occurring TCRs were grouped using DBSCAN, with TCRdist sequence similarity added in when clustering inside HLA-allele-positive subsets. Repertoires with fewer than 30,000 or more than 120,000 public chains were left out of co-occurrence clustering, as were about 5 repertoires with anomalous nucleotide sharing. TCRdb re-hosts the immuneACCESS table, in-frame sequences only. Its copies lack some clones; in the studies checked, an unresolved V gene accounts for under half of them, and the cause for the rest is not known. That table gives V, J and clone size, and the DNA gave D and trimming. The sample has approximately 140,000 clones on record, 70% to 80% of them singletons. Approximately 4% of the sample lies in the top ten.

V loses 3 bases of germline sequence and J loses 3 bases, and the interval between the two ends is 13 bases. CDR1 and CDR2 were assigned from the germline V gene (reference sequence) as SGHNT and YYREEE. The CDR3 holds 14 amino acids from the cysteine to the phenylalanine. CDR3 DNA is the only sequence kept; it has 42 bases, read in frame from the first base. The cohort consisted of 600 or so healthy bone marrow donors. All cohort members were sampled while nominally healthy, although unrecorded immune exposures were likely present. The donor was CMV seronegative and was included in the group of 352 seronegative cohort members. Every donor gave a peripheral blood sample, and the peripheral blood mononuclear cells from that sample were used for TCR beta sequencing. The Qiagen DNeasy Blood Extraction Kit was used to extract genomic DNA from the blood cell samples.

Recombination joined TRBV5-4 with TRBJ2-7, with a tentative D gene TRBD2 over 6 matching bases. The sequenced material came from PBMCs. The receptor comes from a young man in good health and CMV-seronegative. The DNA sequence is given as TGTGCCAGCAGCTCCGTGGGGAGGAGCTACGAGCAGTACTTC. Its coded protein is CASSSVGRSYEQYF. The CDR3, completed at both ends by the reference TRBV5-4 and TRBJ2-7 genes, gives the full variable domain ETGVTQSPTHLIKTRGQQVTLRCSSQSGHNTVSWYQQALGQGPQFIFQYYREEENGRGNFPPRFSGLQFPNYSSELNVNALELDDSALYLCASSSVGRSYEQYFGPGTRLTVT.